The clone carrying this T cell receptor beta chain has just a few counts. Its specificity is unknown. Researchers amplified the TCR beta CDR3 regions from RNA transcripts. A set of HTBI primers served as the primers for a first-round RT-PCR of the TCR CDR3. TCRdb recomputed calls from the multiplex PCR reads with MiXCR, one row per CDR3 protein. The table lists about 520,000 distinct CDR3 sequences, approximately 25% of them singletons. Germline-derived CDR1 and CDR2 are MNHEY and SVGEGT. V was pared by 6 bases and J by 3 bases, with 15 bases between. The CDR3 sequence is 14 residues long. Patients were excluded for uncontrolled infection, other autoimmune disease, pregnancy or lactation. The diagnostic basis comprised clinical symptoms, serum thyroxine and TRAb, thyroid ultrasound and orbital computed tomography. This record comes from a study of T cells in Graves' hyperthyroidism and ophthalmopathy. The study's findings and limits: Most thyroid clonotypes with frequency above 0.001 were detected in blood. A model built on 13 V-J features separated ophthalmopathy from stable hyperthyroidism.

The specimen was blood. The sequence derives from a woman aged 25 to 39 with Graves' ophthalmopathy. The V and J genes are TRBV6-2 or TRBV6-3 and TRBJ2-7; D is possibly TRBD1 or TRBD2 (6 bases each). This CDR3 is CASRLRGDRYEQYF. CDR3 sequence (DNA): TGTGCCAGCAGATTAAGGGGGGACCGCTACGAGCAGTACTTC.